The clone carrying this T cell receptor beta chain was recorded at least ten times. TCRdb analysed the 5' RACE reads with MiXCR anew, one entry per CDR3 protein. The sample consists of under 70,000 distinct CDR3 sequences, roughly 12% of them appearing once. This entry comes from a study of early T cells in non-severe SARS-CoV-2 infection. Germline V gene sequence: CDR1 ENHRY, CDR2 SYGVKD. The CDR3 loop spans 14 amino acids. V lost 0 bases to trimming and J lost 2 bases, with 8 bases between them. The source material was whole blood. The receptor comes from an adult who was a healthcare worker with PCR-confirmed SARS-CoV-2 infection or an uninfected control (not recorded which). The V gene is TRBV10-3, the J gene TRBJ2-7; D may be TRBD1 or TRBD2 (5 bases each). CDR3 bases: TGTGCCATCAGTGAGTCAGGGACCCCCTACGAGCAGTACTTC. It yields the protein CAISESGTPYEQYF.